The clone carrying this T cell receptor beta chain was counted only a few times. Its antigen is undetermined. TCR beta libraries were prepared from cDNA with unique molecular identifiers. Some 500,000 cDNA molecules were obtained from around 1 to 9.1 million T cells. A single record per CDR3 protein comes from TCRdb applying MiXCR to the PCR reads. Of more than 450,000 distinct CDR3 sequences in the sample, around 31% were seen once. The V end lost 10 bases, the J end lost 0 bases, and 16 bases lay between the germline ends. The CDR3 loop spans 16 amino acids. Germline CDR1 MNHEY, CDR2 SMNVEV (reference sequence). This specimen comes from a study of post-analysis software for immune sequencing data. Across the study: Relapsing-remitting, secondary progressive and progressive-relapsing multiple sclerosis were all included among the disease courses.

Study-level results: Compared against controls, patients with multiple sclerosis displayed significantly lower normalized Chao1 diversity. TRBV5-6, TRBV5-1 and TRBV20-1 were among 4 or 5 TRBV segments more frequent in patients than controls.

The specimen sequenced was blood. The chain uses TRBV27 and TRBJ1-6, with D perhaps matching TRBD1 (5 bases). The receptor was isolated from a girl aged 2-17 years with multiple sclerosis. This chain's CDR3 is CATRGLLSSYNSPLHF. The CDR3 DNA sequence: TGTGCCACCCGGGGACTTCTAAGCTCCTATAATTCACCCCTCCACTTT.